One and the same sample provided the 2 T cell receptor beta chains below, sequenced in a study of siplizumab effects on memory and regulatory T cells. This table comes from immunoSEQ multiplex PCR, and its TCRdb copy is limited to in-frame clones, with some not included. Of around 100,000 clones in the sample, about 91% were seen once. The sequenced sample was CD4+ T cells sorted from blood. The receptors were gathered from a human donor in good health.

The rearrangement joins TRBV9 to TRBJ2-5; the match to TRBD2 covers 10 bases. The CDR3 is 15 residues long. The V segment lost 4 bases and the J segment 5 bases; nucleotides outside the gene matches: 8. Germline values: CDR1 SGDLS, CDR2 YYNGEE. The CDR3 here is CASSPRAGGFETQYF. CDR3 nucleotide sequence: TGTGCCAGCAGCCCTAGAGCGGGGGGGTTTGAGACCCAGTACTTC. Full variable domain (remainder filled in from reference TRBV9 and TRBJ2-5): DSGVTQTPKHLITATGQRVTLRCSPRSGDLSVYWYQQSLDQGLQFLIQYYNGEERAKGNILERFSAQQFPDLHSELNLSSLELGDSALYFCASSPRAGGFETQYFGPGTRLLVL.

This clone was observed a handful of times. The chain links TRBV19 to TRBJ2-2, with D maybe TRBD1 (6 bases). CDR1 and CDR2 (germline): LNHDA, SQIVND (reference sequence). V lost 8 bases and J 0 bases, leaving 13 bases between the germline ends. CDR3 length equals 15 residues. CDR3 residues: CASLDWTANTGELFF. CDR3 nucleotides: TGTGCCAGTTTAGACTGGACAGCGAACACCGGGGAGCTGTTTTTT. The full variable domain, completed using reference TRBV19 and TRBJ2-2, is DGGITQSPKYLFRKEGQNVTLSCEQNLNHDAMYWYRQDPGQGLRLIYYSQIVNDFQKGDIAEGYSVSREKKESFPLTVTSAQKNPTAFYLCASLDWTANTGELFFGEGSRLTVL.